The 2 T cell receptor gamma chains presented below share a single source sample, sequenced in a study of human gamma delta and Vdelta1 T cells. TCRdb re-called clones from the PCR reads via CATT. This repertoire shows approximately 400 gamma-chain clones, 4.8% found once; its top ten account for more than 65%. The sample was differentiated CD27- Vdelta1 gamma-delta T cells from blood. These receptors all come from a human donor in good health.

The chain links TRGV3 to TRGJ1 or TRGJ2. The length of the CDR3 is 17 residues. Germline V gene lookup returns CDR1 VTNTFY and CDR2 YDVSTARD (reference sequence). The trim removed 0 bases at V and 3 bases at J, leaving 14 bases unmatched. The CDR3 DNA follows: TGTGCCACCTGGGACAGGCGCGAAGGCAAAGGTTATTATAAGAAACTCTTT. It is translated as CATWDRREGKGYYKKLF.

In the case of this clone: This could be a read error, since a much larger clone is one nucleotide away. The J gene was identified as TRGJ1 or TRGJ2, and no V gene was called. The CDR3 is made up of 15 amino acids. The CDR3 nucleotides are TGTGCCACCTGGGACGGGCGCCGAGTAAATTATAAGAAACTCTTT. Protein product: CATWDGRRVNYKKLF.